The rows below give T cell receptor beta chains drawn from one sample of a study of blood T cell repertoires in COVID-19. Sequencing was performed with immunoSEQ multiplex PCR; in TCRdb, only in-frame clones are kept and a portion is missing. The sample has approximately 100,000 clones; 85% are singletons. The sample comprised peripheral blood. All receptors come from a man older than 75 with acute or convalescent COVID-19. CDR3s include the opening cysteine and the closing phenylalanine or tryptophan. Fields, in order: clone size, D gene, V gene, J gene, CDR3 protein, CDR3 DNA. D genes are given only for firm matches. Only part of the rows carry a size: once, few, many, or a class if the clone is expanded.

>once|TRBD1|TRBV2|TRBJ1-5
CASTGQAAQPQHF
TGTGCCAGCACCGGACAGGCGGCTCAGCCCCAGCATTTT
>.|TRBD2|TRBV10-3|TRBJ2-6
CAISESGSGTSGANVLTF
TGTGCCATCAGTGAGTCTGGTAGCGGGACGTCTGGGGCCAACGTCCTGACTTTC
>.|TRBD1|TRBV5-6|TRBJ1-3
CASSWAGQGDSGNTIYF
TGTGCCAGCAGCTGGGCCGGACAGGGGGACTCTGGAAACACCATATATTTT
>.|TRBD2|TRBV7-2|TRBJ2-7
CASSTSGDGNYEQYF
TGTGCCAGCAGTACTAGCGGGGACGGGAACTACGAGCAGTACTTC
>.|TRBD1|TRBV5-6|TRBJ1-1
CASSSPGQGATEAFF
TGTGCCAGCAGCTCCCCGGGGCAGGGGGCCACTGAAGCTTTCTTT
>.|.|TRBV11-2|TRBJ2-3
CASSLGSELNTQYF
TGTGCCAGCAGCTTAGGAAGCGAGCTGAATACGCAGTATTTT
>.|TRBD2|TRBV11-2|TRBJ2-7
CASSSFGSGRGEQYF
TGTGCCAGCAGCTCCTTTGGAAGCGGGAGGGGCGAGCAGTACTTC
>.|TRBD1|TRBV5-1|TRBJ2-1
CASSLDRQGVYNEQFF
TGCGCCAGCAGCTTGGACAGACAGGGGGTGTACAATGAGCAGTTCTTC
>.|TRBD1|TRBV5-6|TRBJ2-4
CASSGQGGGNIQYF
TGTGCCAGCAGCGGACAGGGTGGGGGTAACATTCAGTACTTC
>.|TRBD2|TRBV7-7|TRBJ2-5
CASSPGLAGLTVQETQYF
TGTGCTAGCAGCCCGGGACTAGCGGGTCTGACGGTGCAAGAGACCCAGTACTTC
>.|.|TRBV6-5|TRBJ2-5
CASSPARAGETQYF
TGTGCCAGCAGCCCCGCGAGGGCCGGAGAGACCCAGTACTTC
>.|TRBD1|TRBV5-1|TRBJ1-5
CASSLAQGTPQHF
TGCGCCAGCAGCTTGGCACAGGGGACGCCCCAGCATTTT
>.|.|TRBV28|TRBJ2-5
CASSRPGHVQETQYF
TGTGCCAGCAGTCGTCCGGGACACGTCCAAGAGACCCAGTACTTC
>.|.|TRBV15|TRBJ1-3
CATSRPGAGNTIYF
TGTGCCACCAGCAGACCCGGGGCTGGAAACACCATATATTTT
>.|.|TRBV27|TRBJ2-3
CASSLTRRVSTDTQYF
TGTGCCAGCAGTTTAACTAGACGAGTTAGCACAGATACGCAGTATTTT
>.|TRBD1|TRBV19|TRBJ1-1
CASSSGQGAVAEAFF
TGTGCCAGTAGTAGTGGACAGGGGGCGGTTGCTGAAGCTTTCTTT
>.|TRBD2|TRBV19|TRBJ2-7
CASSGLAGASSYEQYF
TGTGCCAGTAGTGGGCTAGCGGGAGCGTCCTCCTACGAGCAGTACTTC
>.|.|TRBV19|TRBJ1-1
CASTRNRVSDTEAFF
TGTGCCAGTACTCGGAACAGGGTGTCCGACACTGAAGCTTTCTTT
>.|.|TRBV25-1|TRBJ1-2
CASSDTVYGYTF
TGTGCCAGCAGTGACACAGTCTATGGCTACACCTTC
>.|.|TRBV5-6|TRBJ1-1
CASSPPARGTEAFF
TGTGCCAGCAGCCCGCCGGCTCGGGGAACTGAAGCTTTCTTT
>.|.|TRBV19|TRBJ2-1
CASSIVEGNEQFF
TGTGCCAGTAGTATAGTGGAGGGGAATGAGCAGTTCTTC
>.|.|TRBV5-5|TRBJ2-7
CASSLETASYEQYF
TGTGCCAGCAGCTTGGAGACAGCCTCCTACGAGCAGTACTTC
>.|.|TRBV19|TRBJ1-1
CASSIDTNRVTEAFF
TGTGCCAGTAGTATAGATACGAACAGGGTCACTGAAGCTTTCTTT
>.|.|TRBV5-6|TRBJ2-1
CASSLDPQVPEQFF
TGTGCCAGCAGCTTGGACCCCCAGGTTCCTGAGCAGTTCTTC
>.|.|TRBV19|TRBJ1-5
CASSMTGPDSNQPQHF
TGTGCCAGTAGTATGACAGGACCTGATAGCAATCAGCCCCAGCATTTT
>.|.|TRBV4-1|TRBJ1-1
CASSYRQKSDAFF
TGCGCCAGCAGCTATAGACAGAAGAGTGACGCTTTCTTT
>once|.|TRBV6-5|TRBJ2-5
CASRRTYQETQYF
TGTGCCAGCAGGAGGACTTATCAAGAGACCCAGTACTTC
>.|TRBD1|TRBV2|TRBJ2-7
CASSEEGTGAYEQYF
TGTGCCAGCAGTGAAGAGGGGACAGGGGCGTACGAGCAGTACTTC
>.|TRBD2|TRBV5-1|TRBJ2-7
CASSLTSGSVGQYF
TGCGCCAGCAGCTTGACTAGCGGGAGCGTCGGGCAGTACTTC
>.|TRBD1|TRBV6-5|TRBJ1-2
CASSRQGTETYGYTF
TGTGCCAGCAGTCGACAGGGGACAGAGACCTATGGCTACACCTTC
>once|TRBD2|TRBV18|TRBJ2-1
CASSPLGSSGDNEQFF
TGTGCCAGCTCACCACTCGGTAGCAGCGGGGACAATGAGCAGTTCTTC
>.|TRBD1|TRBV4-2|TRBJ1-2
CASSPGTGAYGYTF
TGTGCCAGCAGCCCCGGGACAGGCGCTTATGGCTACACCTTC
>once|.|TRBV28|TRBJ2-6
CASRESGANVLTF
TGTGCCAGCAGAGAGTCTGGGGCCAACGTCCTGACTTTC
>.|TRBD2|TRBV19|TRBJ2-2
CASSPRGSGRASRTGELFF
TGTGCCAGTAGTCCACGCGGTAGCGGGAGGGCCTCGCGTACCGGGGAGCTGTTTTTT
>.|.|TRBV19|TRBJ1-6
CASSIWEANSPLHF
TGTGCCAGTAGTATATGGGAGGCTAATTCACCCCTCCACTTT
>.|TRBD1|TRBV28|TRBJ2-7
CASSFGQAVPEQYF
TGTGCCAGCAGTTTCGGACAGGCGGTACCCGAGCAGTACTTC
>.|.|TRBV24-1|TRBJ1-5
CATSDLSSGNNQPQHF
TGTGCCACCAGTGATTTATCGTCAGGGAACAATCAGCCCCAGCATTTT
>.|.|TRBV5-1|TRBJ1-2
CASSLNLSGYTF
TGCGCCAGCAGCTTGAATCTGAGTGGCTACACCTTC
>.|.|TRBV28|TRBJ1-5
CASSSVQGFNQPQHF
TGTGCCAGCAGTTCAGTACAGGGATTCAATCAGCCCCAGCATTTT
>.|.|TRBV7-3|TRBJ1-5
CASSETYSNQPQHF
TGTGCCAGCAGCGAGACATATAGCAATCAGCCCCAGCATTTT
>.|.|TRBV5-8|TRBJ1-5
CASSLGAALGNQPQHF
TGTGCCAGCAGCTTGGGGGCAGCTTTGGGCAATCAGCCCCAGCATTTT
>few|TRBD1|TRBV3-1/TRBV3-2|TRBJ1-6
CASSLGQGVSPLHF
TGTGCCAGCAGCCTAGGACAGGGAGTATCACCCCTCCACTTT
>.|.|TRBV7-8|TRBJ2-7
CASSLEAGFSYEQYF
TGTGCCAGCAGCTTAGAGGCAGGGTTTTCCTACGAGCAGTACTTC
>once|.|TRBV6-4|TRBJ1-2
CASSQTWVGAGGYTF
TGTGCCAGCAGTCAGACCTGGGTGGGGGCCGGTGGCTACACCTTC
>.|.|TRBV19|TRBJ1-4
CASSHWGTTSEKLFF
TGTGCCAGTAGCCATTGGGGTACGACTAGCGAAAAACTGTTTTTT
>.|.|TRBV7-2|TRBJ2-1
CASSFLGQGSNEQFF
TGTGCCAGCAGCTTCCTAGGCCAGGGGAGTAATGAGCAGTTCTTC
>.|TRBD1|TRBV6-6|TRBJ1-6
CASSSGTGRFSPLHF
TGTGCCAGCAGCTCCGGGACAGGGCGGTTTTCACCCCTCCACTTT
>.|TRBD2|TRBV6-4|TRBJ2-1
CASSDSASGNLYEQFF
TGTGCCAGCAGTGATTCGGCTAGCGGGAACCTCTATGAGCAGTTCTTC
>.|TRBD1|TRBV15|TRBJ1-2
CATSREPTGYNGYTF
TGTGCCACCAGCAGAGAGCCGACAGGGTATAACGGCTACACCTTC
>.|TRBD1|TRBV6-1|TRBJ2-1
CASSAVTGGSYNEQFF
TGTGCCAGCAGTGCCGTGACAGGGGGCTCCTACAATGAGCAGTTCTTC
>.|TRBD1|TRBV5-6|TRBJ1-1
CASSPVGQGNTEAFF
TGTGCCAGCAGCCCGGTTGGACAGGGGAACACTGAAGCTTTCTTT
>.|TRBD2|TRBV6-6|TRBJ2-1
CASRPGTSGSEQFF
TGTGCCAGCAGACCAGGGACTAGCGGGAGTGAGCAGTTCTTC
>few|TRBD2|TRBV7-3|TRBJ2-1
CASSRNAGAGTGEQFF
TGTGCCAGCAGCCGTAATGCGGGAGCGGGGACGGGTGAGCAGTTCTTC
>.|.|TRBV2|TRBJ1-2
CASSPGTGRLDYGYTF
TGTGCCAGCAGCCCCGGGACGGGGAGGTTGGACTATGGCTACACCTTC
>.|TRBD2|TRBV11-2|TRBJ2-5
CASSLVGAGEETQYF
TGTGCCAGCAGCTTAGTAGGGGCGGGGGAAGAGACCCAGTACTTC